Following are 4 T cell receptor beta chains from one sample sequenced in a study of breast tumors, draining lymph nodes, adjacent tissues. TCRdb reanalysed the multiplex PCR reads using MiXCR and keeps one entry per CDR3 protein. The data hold some 170,000 distinct CDR3 sequences, with 33% observed a single time. Samples came from axillary lymph nodes draining the breast cancer. Sequenced: axillary lymph node tissue. These receptors all come from a female donor with breast cancer. Some clones in this sample may be carry-over from other donors' samples.

The chain joins TRBV12-3 or TRBV12-4 to TRBJ2-7, with D possibly TRBD1 on 6 matching bases. This CDR3 has 17 residues. V was clipped by 5 bases and J by 0 bases, with 20 bases between them. CDR3 sequence: CASSPGTGTHSSYEQYF. CDR3 sequence (DNA): TGTGCCAGCAGTCCCGGGACCGGGACACACAGCTCCTACGAGCAGTACTTC.

This clonotype occurred many times. The chain links TRBV7-8 to TRBJ2-5; D remains ambiguous. Germline V gene data show CDR1 as SGHVS and CDR2 as FQNEAQ. The length of the CDR3 is 11 residues. Trimming took 2 bases from V and 12 from J, leaving 10 bases between them. This chain's CDR3 is CASSLNLEKYF. The CDR3 DNA is TGTGCCAGCAGCTTAAATCTTGAGAAGTACTTC. The variable domain in full, with the rest retrieved from reference TRBV7-8 and TRBJ2-5, is GAGVSQSPRYKVAKRGQDVALRCDPISGHVSLFWYQQALGQGPEFLTYFQNEAQLDKSGLPSDRFFAERPEGSVSTLKIQRTQQEDSAVYLCASSLNLEKYFGPGTRLLVL.

Ten or more counts support this clonotype. The chain is built from TRBV24-1 and TRBJ1-5, with unresolved D. Germline V gene lookup returns CDR1 KGHDR and CDR2 SFDVKD. CDR3 length: 14 amino acids. The V end was cut by 1 base, the J end by 0 bases, with 3 bases between. CDR3 nucleotides: TGTGCCACCAGTGATTTAAATAGCAATCAGCCCCAGCATTTT. Translating it yields CATSDLNSNQPQHF.

This clonotype showed up many times. The chain combines TRBV7-2 with TRBJ1-5; D uncertain. This CDR3 is 13 amino acids long. Deletions cut 5 bases from V and 9 bases from J, with 14 bases between. Per germline, CDR1 SGHTA and CDR2 FQGNSA. The CDR3 DNA reads TGTGCCAGCAGCCCCCAAGGCGGGAGGCCCCAGCATTTT. Its protein is CASSPQGGRPQHF.